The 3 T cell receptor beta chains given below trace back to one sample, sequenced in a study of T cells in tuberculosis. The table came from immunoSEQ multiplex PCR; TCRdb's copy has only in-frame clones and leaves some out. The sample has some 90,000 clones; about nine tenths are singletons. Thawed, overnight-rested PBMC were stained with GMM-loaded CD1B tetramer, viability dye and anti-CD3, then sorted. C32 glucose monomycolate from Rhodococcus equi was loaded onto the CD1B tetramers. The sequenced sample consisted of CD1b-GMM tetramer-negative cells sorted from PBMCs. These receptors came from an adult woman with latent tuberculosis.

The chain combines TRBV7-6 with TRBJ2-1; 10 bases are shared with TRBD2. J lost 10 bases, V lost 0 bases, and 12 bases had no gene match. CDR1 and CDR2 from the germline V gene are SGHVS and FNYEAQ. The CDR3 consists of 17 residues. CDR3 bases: TGTGCCAGCAGCTTAGCCCTGGGGACTAGCGCATTGAGGGAGCAGTTCTTC. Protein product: CASSLALGTSALREQFF. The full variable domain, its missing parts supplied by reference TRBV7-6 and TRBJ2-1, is GAGVSQSPRYKVTKRGQDVALRCDPISGHVSLYWYRQALGQGPEFLTYFNYEAQQDKSGLPNDRFSAERPEGSISTLTIQRTEQRDSAMYRCASSLALGTSALREQFFGPGTRLTVL.

The CDR3 loop is CASSRSGDNEQFF. In DNA, the CDR3 is TGCGCCAGCAGCCGTAGCGGAGACAATGAGCAGTTCTTC. The chain uses TRBV5-1 and TRBJ2-1; perhaps TRBD2 as D (6 bases). CDR3 length equals 13 residues. Looked up from germline, CDR1 is SGHRS and CDR2 is YFSETQ. Trimming removed 4 bases at V and 5 bases at J, with 10 bases between.

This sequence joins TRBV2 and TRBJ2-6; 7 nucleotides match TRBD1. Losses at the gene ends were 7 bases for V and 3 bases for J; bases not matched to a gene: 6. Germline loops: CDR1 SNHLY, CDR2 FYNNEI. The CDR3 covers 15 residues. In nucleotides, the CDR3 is TGTGCCAGCATAAGGGGGCTGGTTGGGGCCAACGTCCTGACTTTC. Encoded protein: CASIRGLVGANVLTF.